This T cell receptor (beta chain) was recovered during a study of T-cell memory formation after mild COVID-19. Study-level background: In these data, TCR clusters were largely donor specific. General observations from the study: Clones contracting across day 15 to 85 had a balanced CD4/CD8 profile; later expanding clones leaned CD4+.

This CDR3 comprises 16 residues. With 0 bases removed from V and 3 bases from J, the gap between germline ends came to 13 bases. CDR1 LGHNA and CDR2 YSLEER come from the germline V gene. This clonotype was observed a few times. Its target is not known. TCRdb re-called the 5' RACE reads through MiXCR, storing one row per CDR3 protein. This sample yields approximately 440,000 distinct CDR3 sequences, of which over 15% are seen a single time; approximately 8.4% belongs to the top ten. The sequence came from an adult woman who had mild COVID-19 (a few samples of this study predate the infection). Cell type and time point are not known. The chain links TRBV4-3 to TRBJ2-3; D not resolved. The sample comprised PBMCs or a T cell subset sorted from them (not recorded which). CDR3 in amino acids: CASSQDALIRTDTQYF. The CDR3 DNA sequence: TGCGCCAGCAGCCAAGATGCCCTGATCAGGACAGATACGCAGTATTTT.